The 23 T cell receptor beta chains below were found in one sample sequenced in a study of T cells in Graves' hyperthyroidism and ophthalmopathy. RNA transcripts gave rise to amplified TCR beta CDR3 regions. A first-round RT-PCR of the TCR CDR3 used the HTBI primer set. TCRdb re-called the multiplex PCR reads with MiXCR, one entry per CDR3 protein. This table holds approximately 590,000 distinct CDR3 sequences, 46% found once. Sequenced material: peripheral blood or thyroid tissue (not recorded which). All receptors derive from a woman younger than 35 with Graves' hyperthyroidism.

Turning to this clonotype: A clone one base away is much larger, so this may be a read error. The V gene is TRBV29-1, the J gene TRBJ1-3, with D unclear. The CDR3 sequence is 12 residues long. CDR1 and CDR2 (germline): SQVTM, ANQGSEA. CDR3 nucleotides: TGCAGCGTTGTCCTGGCTGGAAACACCGTATATTTT. It yields the protein CSVVLAGNTVYF.

CDR3 residues: CASSPRTVANTIYF. The CDR3 nucleotides read TGCGCCAGCAGTCCTCGGACAGTGGCGAACACCATATATTTT. The chain has TRBV4-1 and TRBJ1-3; TRBD1 might be the D (6 bases). V shed 6 bases and J shed 7 bases, with 16 bases lying between them. The CDR3 consists of 14 residues. Germline V gives CDR1 MGHRA, CDR2 YSYEKL.

This clonotype was recorded at least ten times. This chain links TRBV15 with TRBJ1-2; D unclear. Trimming removed 0 bases at V and 2 bases at J, with 13 bases between. The CDR3 is 16 amino acids. Germline assignment: CDR1 LNHNV and CDR2 YYDKDF (reference sequence). The CDR3 nucleotides read TGTGCCACCAGCAGAGATCTAAGGGCGGGAAACTATGGCTACACCTTC. Amino acid sequence: CATSRDLRAGNYGYTF.

This clonotype appeared a few times. This chain uses TRBV2 with TRBJ2-7; TRBD1 agrees at 8 bases. The CDR3 totals 13 residues. Germline-derived CDR1 and CDR2 are SNHLY and FYNNEI. The junction had 6 bases not matched to a gene; V was cut back by 4 bases and J by 7 bases. CDR3 in amino acids: CASSVSTGGEQYF. The CDR3 DNA is TGTGCCAGCAGTGTTTCAACAGGGGGAGAGCAGTACTTC.

The rearrangement links TRBV2 to TRBJ2-7; 9 bases fit TRBD1. Germline V gives CDR1 SNHLY, CDR2 FYNNEI. The CDR3 runs to 12 residues. V gave up 8 bases and J gave up 6 bases; unmatched junction bases: 5. The CDR3 DNA reads as TGTGCCAGCGGACAGGGGTTCGGCGAGCAGTACTTC. Its protein is CASGQGFGEQYF.

The table lists this clonotype with many counts. The chain carries TRBV7-9 and TRBJ1-2; possible D gene TRBD1, 6 bases. From germline, CDR1 is SEHNR and CDR2 FQNEAQ (reference sequence). V was clipped by 5 bases and J by 6 bases, with 19 bases between them. The CDR3 spans 15 residues. The CDR3 bases are TGTGCCAGCAGCGGAAGTCTGGGAGGGGACAATGGCTACACCTTC. Protein sequence: CASSGSLGGDNGYTF. Full variable domain (remainder filled in from reference TRBV7-9 and TRBJ1-2): DTGVSQNPRHKITKRGQNVTFRCDPISEHNRLYWYRQTLGQGPEFLTYFQNEAQLEKSRLLSDRFSAERPKGSFSTLEIQRTEQGDSAMYLCASSGSLGGDNGYTFGSGTRLTVV.

This clonotype was counted many times. This chain connects TRBV6-5 to TRBJ1-2; D is uncertain. Trimming removed 8 bases at V and 0 bases at J, with 7 bases between. Germline values: CDR1 MNHEY, CDR2 SVGAGI. This CDR3 is built from 12 residues. CDR3 sequence: CASSEANYGYTF. The CDR3 DNA follows: TGTGCCAGCTCCGAGGCTAACTATGGCTACACCTTC.

This clonotype has a handful of counts. A much larger clone differs from this one at a single base, so this may be a read error. The chain combines TRBV29-1 with TRBJ1-2; D perhaps matches TRBD1 (5 bases). CDR3 length: 13 residues. Germline CDR1 is SQVTM and CDR2 is ANQGSEA. The V end lost 8 bases, the J end lost 3 bases, and 16 bases lay between the germline ends. Here the CDR3 DNA reads TGCAGCACCCGGGGCAGGGAGTACTATGGCTACACCTTC. It yields the protein CSTRGREYYGYTF. Combining the CDR3 with reference TRBV29-1 and TRBJ1-2 gives the whole variable domain SAVISQKPSRDICQRGTSLTIQCQVDSQVTMMFWYRQQPGQSLTLIATANQGSEATYESGFVIDKFPISRPNLTFSTLTVSNMSPEDSSIYLCSTRGREYYGYTFGSGTRLTVV.

Details on this clonotype: A much larger clone sits a single nucleotide away, making a read error possible. This chain links TRBV10-3 with TRBJ1-6; 9 nucleotides match TRBD1. CDR1 ENHRY and CDR2 SYGVKD come from the germline V gene. The V and J ends lost 5 bases and 10 bases, in that order; junction bases with no gene match: 3. This CDR3 spans 13 amino acids. CDR3 amino acids: CAISQTGGSPLHF. CDR3 bases: TGTGCCATCAGTCAAACAGGGGGCTCACCCCTCCACTTT.

This clonotype was observed a handful of times. The chain uses TRBV6-6 and TRBJ1-5; 12 bases align to TRBD1. CDR1 and CDR2 (germline): MNHNY, SVGAGI (reference sequence). The CDR3 length is 15 residues. V shed 7 bases, J shed 5 bases, and the junction held 6 bases outside the gene matches. CDR3 protein: CASNSGQGADQPQHF. The CDR3 nucleotides read TGTGCCAGCAACTCGGGACAGGGGGCCGATCAGCCCCAGCATTTT.

This clonotype was counted ten times or more. This chain links TRBV14 with TRBJ1-2; D might be TRBD1 (6 bases). CDR3 length: 14 amino acids. Trimming took 5 bases from V and 4 from J, leaving 14 bases between them. The germline V gene encodes CDR1 SGHDN and CDR2 FVKESK. CDR3 coding DNA: TGTGCCAGCAGCGCGGACAGCCCTATCTATGGCTACACCTTC. Residues: CASSADSPIYGYTF.

The CDR3 sequence is CASSLGGSREQYF. CDR3 in DNA: TGCGCCAGCAGCTTGGGAGGTTCGCGCGAGCAGTACTTC. The chain joins TRBV5-1 to TRBJ2-7; no definite D call. The germline CDR1 and CDR2 sequences are SGHRS and YFSETQ. This CDR3 is built from 13 residues. V gave up 0 bases and J gave up 6 bases, with 10 bases separating them.

This clonotype was recorded at least ten times. The V gene is TRBV20-1, the J gene TRBJ2-7; D not resolved. Looked up from germline, CDR1 is DFQATT and CDR2 is SNEGSKA (reference sequence). The CDR3 sequence is 14 residues long. V lost 0 bases and J lost 2, with 11 bases in between. For the CDR3, the DNA is TGCAGTGCTAGAGACGATACACTAACCTACGAGCAGTACTTC. This translates into CSARDDTLTYEQYF.

V and J are TRBV12-3 or TRBV12-4 and TRBJ1-1; D is undetermined. The CDR3 contains 13 residues. The V gene lost 5 bases and the J gene lost 8 bases, with 15 bases spanning the gap. In DNA form, the CDR3 reads TGTGCCAGCAGTCTTCGCACATCGACAGAAGCTTTCTTT. Translated, it gives CASSLRTSTEAFF.

This clonotype appeared a few times. The gene calls are TRBV7-9 and TRBJ2-2; maybe TRBD2 (6 bases). Germline CDR1 SEHNR, CDR2 FQNEAQ (reference sequence). The CDR3 consists of 15 residues. Trimming took off 3 bases at V and 6 bases at J, with 14 bases between the two ends. DNA of the CDR3: TGTGCCAGCAGCTTGGGCCTAGCGTCCCCCGGGGAGCTGTTTTTT. Its protein is CASSLGLASPGELFF.

This clonotype has a handful of counts. The chain is built from TRBV9 and TRBJ2-7; tentatively, D is TRBD1 (5 bases). V lost 0 bases and J lost 2, with 12 bases in between. Germline V gives CDR1 SGDLS, CDR2 YYNGEE. The CDR3 covers 15 residues. CDR3 amino acids: CASSVAAKGPYEQYF. In nucleotides, the CDR3 is TGTGCCAGCAGCGTAGCGGCGAAGGGGCCCTACGAGCAGTACTTC.

This sequence joins TRBV6-1 and TRBJ1-1, with D possibly being TRBD1 (5 bases). This CDR3 is 12 amino acids long. Trimming took off 7 bases at V and 11 bases at J, with 17 bases between the two ends. Germline CDR1 reads MNHNS; CDR2 reads SASEGT. CDR3 bases: TGTGCCAGCAACTCTCCGATGGGGCCGGCTTTCTTT. It is translated as CASNSPMGPAFF.

The gene calls are TRBV6-6 and TRBJ1-1, with TRBD1 matching over 8 bases. Germline trimming cut 6 bases from V and 1 base from J; bases unmatched to any gene: 4. The CDR3 is 14 residues long. Germline CDR1 and CDR2: MNHNY and SVGAGI (reference sequence). The CDR3 DNA follows: TGTGCCAGCAGCACGGGACAGGAGAACACTGAAGCTTTCTTT. Translation gives CASSTGQENTEAFF.

CDR3 coding DNA: TGCAGTGCTACCGGGGTACCGAATCAGCCCCAGCATTTT. Protein sequence: CSATGVPNQPQHF. The rearrangement links TRBV20-1 to TRBJ1-5; D not certain. This CDR3 contains 13 residues. CDR1 is DFQATT and CDR2 is SNEGSKA in the germline V gene (reference sequence). With 4 bases removed from V and 4 bases from J, the gap between germline ends came to 11 bases.

The chain uses TRBV29-1 and TRBJ1-4; D might be TRBD1 (5 bases). The CDR3 spans 15 residues. The germline gives CDR1 SQVTM, CDR2 ANQGSEA. CDR3 loop: CSAKPLGTVNEKLFF. The CDR3 DNA reads TGCAGTGCTAAACCTCTGGGGACGGTTAATGAAAAACTGTTTTTT.

This clonotype was seen many times. The V gene is TRBV15, the J gene TRBJ1-2; the D is unclear. This CDR3 contains 14 residues. V was trimmed by 0 bases and J by 6 bases, leaving 11 bases between them. CDR1 is LNHNV, CDR2 YYDKDF, per germline (reference sequence). The CDR3 loop is CATSRDLRRHGYTF. The CDR3 bases are TGTGCCACCAGCAGAGATTTACGGAGACATGGCTACACCTTC.

The rearrangement uses TRBV20-1 and TRBJ2-7; D possibly matches TRBD1 or TRBD2 (5 bases each). The germline V and J ends were trimmed by 1 base and 6 bases, with 16 bases remaining between them. This CDR3 region has 14 residues. Germline values: CDR1 DFQATT, CDR2 SNEGSKA (reference sequence). Here the CDR3 reads CSARGLRDELEQYF. As DNA, the CDR3 is TGCAGTGCTAGAGGACTTCGGGACGAACTCGAGCAGTACTTC.

This chain connects TRBV20-1 to TRBJ1-1; the D is unclear. Trimming removed 1 base from V and 1 base from J, with 7 bases in between. The CDR3 runs 13 residues. Germline V gene lookup returns CDR1 DFQATT and CDR2 SNEGSKA (reference sequence). CDR3 amino acids: CSARGARNTEAFF. DNA of the CDR3: TGCAGTGCTAGAGGGGCACGGAACACTGAAGCTTTCTTT.